A single sample gave rise to the 12 T cell receptor beta chains below, sequenced in a study of cytomegalovirus exposure and HLA in healthy donors. 13 Jbeta primers and 60 Vbeta primers were used for the PCR. Only in-frame clones appear in the TCRdb table, and some are missing; sequencing was by immunoSEQ multiplex PCR. The sample contains fewer than 150,000 clones, 75% to 90% of which appear only once. Specimen: PBMCs. The receptors were sampled from a young woman in good health and CMV-seropositive.

This rearrangement joins TRBV19 to TRBJ1-6; 10 bases map to TRBD1. The V and J ends lost 8 bases and 9 bases, in that order; junction bases with no gene match: 13. The germline gives CDR1 LNHDA, CDR2 SQIVND (reference sequence). The CDR3 is 16 amino acids. CDR3 nucleotide sequence: TGTGCCAGTGGACTTGCCGGGACAGGGGTCGGTTCACCCCTCCACTTT. It codes for CASGLAGTGVGSPLHF.

The chain carries TRBV20-1 and TRBJ2-7, with unresolved D. Looked up from germline, CDR1 is DFQATT and CDR2 is SNEGSKA (reference sequence). The germline V and J ends were trimmed by 5 bases and 3 bases, with 8 bases remaining between them. This CDR3 has 11 residues. This CDR3 reads CSAYTYYEQYF. CDR3 in DNA: TGCAGTGCTTATACTTACTACGAGCAGTACTTC.

This chain joins TRBV18 and TRBJ2-3; maybe TRBD2 (5 bases). Germline CDR1 KGHSH, CDR2 LQKENI. The CDR3 runs to 19 residues. V dropped 0 bases and J dropped 4 bases, with 23 bases sitting between them. CDR3 amino acids: CASSPPKSWEIVFSDTQYF. CDR3 DNA sequence: TGTGCCAGCTCACCACCGAAATCGTGGGAGATTGTATTTTCAGATACGCAGTATTTT.

The chain joins TRBV28 to TRBJ2-6, with D uncertain. Trimming shortened V by 7 bases and J by 2 bases, and 15 bases separated the two germline ends. Per the germline V gene, CDR1 is MDHEN and CDR2 is SYDVKM. There are 16 residues in the CDR3. The CDR3 DNA sequence: TGTGCCAGCACCTCCCTCCCCGCAGCTGGGGCCAACGTCCTGACTTTC. This encodes CASTSLPAAGANVLTF. Based on the CDR3 plus reference TRBV28 and TRBJ2-6, the full variable domain is DVKVTQSSRYLVKRTGEKVFLECVQDMDHENMFWYRQDPGLGLRLIYFSYDVKMKEKGDIPEGYSVSREKKERFSLILESASTNQTSMYLCASTSLPAAGANVLTFGAGSRLTVL.

Here the CDR3 reads CASSQFPSGTRRPTSYNEQFF. DNA of the CDR3: TGCGCCAGCAGCCAATTCCCCTCCGGGACTAGGAGACCCACCTCCTACAATGAGCAGTTCTTC. The rearrangement joins TRBV4-1 to TRBJ2-1; 8 bases are shared with TRBD2. CDR1 is MGHRA, CDR2 YSYEKL, per germline. Unmatched junction bases numbered 18, after V lost 2 bases and J lost 0 bases. There are 21 residues in the CDR3.

The V call is TRBV5-6, the J call TRBJ2-1, with TRBD2 matching over 12 bases. This CDR3 contains 15 residues. V shed 3 bases and J 8 bases; nucleotides not matched to a gene: 6. Germline V lookup: CDR1 SGHDT, CDR2 YYEEEE. CDR3 residues: CASSSLAGGGDEQFF. CDR3 coding DNA: TGTGCCAGCAGCTCCCTAGCGGGGGGGGGCGATGAGCAGTTCTTC.

The chain couples TRBV5-8 to TRBJ1-2, with D unresolved. Germline V lookup: CDR1 SGHTS, CDR2 YDEGEE. The germline V and J ends were trimmed by 5 bases and 8 bases, with 19 bases remaining between them. This CDR3 is built from 14 residues. The CDR3 DNA reads as TGTGCCAGCAGACCCCGTGGGCAGGCAGGAGGCTACACCTTC. Protein: CASRPRGQAGGYTF.

The gene calls are TRBV29-1 and TRBJ1-3; the D gene is possibly TRBD1 (5 bases). CDR3 length equals 13 residues. The V and J ends lost 7 bases and 4 bases respectively, with 14 bases between them. Germline CDR1 SQVTM, CDR2 ANQGSEA. Here the CDR3 DNA reads TGCAGCGGGGGGACTGTCGGAGGAAACACCATATATTTT. Its protein product is CSGGTVGGNTIYF.

The J gene is TRBJ1-2, the V gene TRBV5-1, with TRBD1 as a possible D gene (6 bases). The CDR3 runs 14 residues. The V gene lost 0 bases and the J gene lost 8 bases, with 14 bases spanning the gap. Looked up from germline, CDR1 is SGHRS and CDR2 is YFSETQ. The CDR3 loop reads CASSLAGGGDGYTF. The DNA for the CDR3 is TGCGCCAGCAGCTTGGCGGGAGGGGGTGACGGCTACACCTTC.

This clone was counted once. This chain joins TRBV7-8 and TRBJ2-3, with 11 bases that match TRBD2. Germline V CDR1 and CDR2: SGHVS, FQNEAQ. The V gene end was trimmed by 1 base and the J gene end by 10 bases; junction bases not matched to a gene: 13. The CDR3 is 17 residues long. The CDR3 nucleotides read TGTGCCAGCAGCTTAGGACTAGCGGGGAGGTGGGGGGATGCGCAGTATTTT. It translates to CASSLGLAGRWGDAQYF.

This chain connects TRBV7-7 to TRBJ2-5, with D unresolved. Looked up from germline, CDR1 is SSHAT and CDR2 is FNYEAQ (reference sequence). The CDR3 has 13 amino acids. Between the trimmed V and J ends, which lost 1 base and 3 bases, there was a span of 6 bases. The CDR3 reads CASSLVGEETQYF. CDR3 nucleotides: TGTGCCAGCAGCTTAGTCGGAGAAGAGACCCAGTACTTC.

The chain combines TRBV6-4 with TRBJ2-1; TRBD2 matches 7 bases. Germline V gene lookup returns CDR1 MRHNA and CDR2 SNTAGT. Trimming removed 0 bases from V and 3 bases from J; junction bases left unmatched: 5. The CDR3 contains 16 residues. The CDR3 DNA reads TGTGCCAGCAGTGACTCGGGCGGGGGTGACTACAATGAGCAGTTCTTC. Its translation: CASSDSGGGDYNEQFF.